The rows below give T cell receptor beta chains drawn from one sample of a study of cytomegalovirus exposure and HLA in healthy donors. Sequencing used immunoSEQ multiplex PCR; TCRdb keeps in-frame clones, though not all of them. The sample table sets out 150,000 or so clones. Sequences were obtained from PBMCs. The receptors stem from a woman aged 45-60 years in good health and CMV-seronegative. CDR3s include the opening cysteine and the closing phenylalanine or tryptophan.

v_gene	j_gene	CDR3aa
TRBV29-1	TRBJ2-7	CSATSWAGEQYF
TRBV28	TRBJ2-7	CASSLPGTSGDLRGGRHEQYF
TRBV19	TRBJ1-5	CASSIARGNQPQHF
TRBV19	TRBJ2-3	CASSRTSGGGTDTQYF
TRBV19	TRBJ1-2	CASTRGYGYTF
TRBV7-8	TRBJ2-7	CASSSDRESDEQYF
TRBV7-9	TRBJ1-3	CASSSGWDFSGNTIYF
TRBV7-2	TRBJ2-5	CASTGGLGETQYF
TRBV7-3	TRBJ2-6	CASSPRPGLAGGGSSGANVLTF
TRBV5-6	TRBJ2-2	CASSLLGGRNTGELFF
TRBV6-5	TRBJ1-2	CASSYGDRFTSYGYTF
TRBV4-1	TRBJ2-2	CASSQRTSGLNTGELFF
TRBV5-4	TRBJ2-7	CASSFVGGASNYEQYF
TRBV4-2	TRBJ2-4	CASSQEGQLLTKNIQYF
TRBV5-1	TRBJ1-1	CASRPRMNTEAFF
TRBV7-7	TRBJ2-1	CASSLSPGQGGVRPYNEQFF
TRBV5-4	TRBJ2-3	CASSLQGAMGDTQYF
TRBV5-1	TRBJ2-1	CASSLGQGSYNEQFF
TRBV5-6	TRBJ2-3	CASSLANGQEEDTQYF
TRBV5-4	TRBJ1-2	CASSLVQAAYGYTF
TRBV6-6	TRBJ2-3	CASSPSLERGSLEYF
TRBV4-1	TRBJ2-7	CASSQTLAGTTLSYEQYF
TRBV19	TRBJ2-4	CASSSGTGGNIQYF
TRBV19	TRBJ1-1	CASSMGRDTEAFF
TRBV7-8	TRBJ2-4	CASSLTGAGNIQYF
TRBV5-4	TRBJ1-4	CASSLEIVQGGANEKLFF
TRBV18	TRBJ1-5	CASSPASFNQPQHF
TRBV5-4	TRBJ2-5	CASSADRVKKTQYF
TRBV23-1	TRBJ1-2	CASTPGLGSYGYTF
TRBV5-4	TRBJ2-2	CASTPGQGATGELFF
TRBV18	TRBJ2-5	CASSPQQGLEETQYF
TRBV7-6	TRBJ1-1	CASSPHLQGARGTEAFF
TRBV2	TRBJ2-3	CASSEGTGWGTQYF
TRBV13	TRBJ1-1	CASSLSELVAEAFF
TRBV4-1	TRBJ1-2	CASSRPGQRHSYTF
TRBV4-1	TRBJ1-2	CASSQPRGPYGYTF
TRBV6-5	TRBJ2-7	CASSYSMASGKYEQYF
TRBV7-3	TRBJ2-7	CASSQGRGSSYEQYF
TRBV30	TRBJ2-1	CAWSVRTSKAEQFF
TRBV4-1	TRBJ1-2	CASTDLPGTDYGYTF
TRBV28	TRBJ1-1	CASSPDRGLTEAFF
TRBV27	TRBJ2-5	CASSFRLPRGTEETQYF
TRBV28	TRBJ2-7	CASGSPYEQYF
TRBV4-2	TRBJ2-1	CASSQAYAGGRDEQFF
TRBV18	TRBJ1-1	CASSKNLMTGVGDTEAFF